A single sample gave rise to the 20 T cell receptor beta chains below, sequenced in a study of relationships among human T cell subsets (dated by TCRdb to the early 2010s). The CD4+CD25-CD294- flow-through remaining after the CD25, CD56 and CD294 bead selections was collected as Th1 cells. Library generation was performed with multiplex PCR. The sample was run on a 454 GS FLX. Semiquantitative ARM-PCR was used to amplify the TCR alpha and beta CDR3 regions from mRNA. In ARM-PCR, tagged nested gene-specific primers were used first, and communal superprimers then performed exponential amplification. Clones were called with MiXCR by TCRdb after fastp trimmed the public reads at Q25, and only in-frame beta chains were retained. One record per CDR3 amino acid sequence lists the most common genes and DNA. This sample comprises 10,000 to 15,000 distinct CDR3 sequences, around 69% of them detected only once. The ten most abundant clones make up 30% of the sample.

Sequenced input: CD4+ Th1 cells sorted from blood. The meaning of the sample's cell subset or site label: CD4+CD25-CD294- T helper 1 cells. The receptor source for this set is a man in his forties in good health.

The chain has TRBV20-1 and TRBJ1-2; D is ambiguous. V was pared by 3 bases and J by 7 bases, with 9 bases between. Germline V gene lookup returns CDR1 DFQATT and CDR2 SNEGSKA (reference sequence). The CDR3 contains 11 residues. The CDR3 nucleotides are TGCAGTGCTAGGTCACAGAGTGGCTACACCTTC. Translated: CSARSQSGYTF.

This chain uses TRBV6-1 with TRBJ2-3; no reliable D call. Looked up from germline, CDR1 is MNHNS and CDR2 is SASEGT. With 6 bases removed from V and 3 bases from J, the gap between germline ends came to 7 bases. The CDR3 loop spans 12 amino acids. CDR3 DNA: TGTGCCAGCAGCTCAGGTACAGATACGCAGTATTTT. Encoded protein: CASSSGTDTQYF.

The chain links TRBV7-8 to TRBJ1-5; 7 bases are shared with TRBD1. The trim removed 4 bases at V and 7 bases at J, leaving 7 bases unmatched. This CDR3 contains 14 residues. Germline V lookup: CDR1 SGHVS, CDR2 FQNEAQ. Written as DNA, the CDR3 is TGTGCCAGCAGCTCGACAGGGCCCCGACAGCCCCAGCATTTT. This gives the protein CASSSTGPRQPQHF.

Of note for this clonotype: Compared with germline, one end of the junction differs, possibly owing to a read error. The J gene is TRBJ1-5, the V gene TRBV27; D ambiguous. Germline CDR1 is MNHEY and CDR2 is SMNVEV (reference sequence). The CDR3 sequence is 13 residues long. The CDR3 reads CASRPLGNQPQHF. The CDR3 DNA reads TGTGCCAGCAGGCCCTTAGGCAATCAGCCCCAGCATTTC.

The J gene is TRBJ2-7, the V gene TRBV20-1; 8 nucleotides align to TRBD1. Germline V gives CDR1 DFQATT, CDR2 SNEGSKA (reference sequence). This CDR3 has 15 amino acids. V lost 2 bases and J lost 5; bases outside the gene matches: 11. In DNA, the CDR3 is TGCAGTGCTAGACCCCGACAGGGGACAAAGGACGAGCAGTACTTC. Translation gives CSARPRQGTKDEQYF.

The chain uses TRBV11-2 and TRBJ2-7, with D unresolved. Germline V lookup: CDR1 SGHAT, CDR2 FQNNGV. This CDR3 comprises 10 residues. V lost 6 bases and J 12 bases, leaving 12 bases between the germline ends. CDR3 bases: TGTGCCAGCAGTCGGGTTTACGGGTACTTC. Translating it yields CASSRVYGYF.

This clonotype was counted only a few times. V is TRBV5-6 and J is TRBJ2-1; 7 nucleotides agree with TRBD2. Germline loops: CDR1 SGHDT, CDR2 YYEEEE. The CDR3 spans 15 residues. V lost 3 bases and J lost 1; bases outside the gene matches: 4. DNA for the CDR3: TGTGCCAGCAGCTCCCCGGGACTATCCTACAATGAGCAGTTCTTC. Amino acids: CASSSPGLSYNEQFF.

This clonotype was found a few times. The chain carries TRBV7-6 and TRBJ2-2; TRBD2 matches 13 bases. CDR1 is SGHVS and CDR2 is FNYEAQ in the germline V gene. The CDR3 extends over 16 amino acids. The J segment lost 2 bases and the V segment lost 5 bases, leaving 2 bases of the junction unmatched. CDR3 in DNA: TGTGCCAGCAGCGGGACTAGCGGGGTCAACACCGGGGAGCTGTTTTTT. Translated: CASSGTSGVNTGELFF.

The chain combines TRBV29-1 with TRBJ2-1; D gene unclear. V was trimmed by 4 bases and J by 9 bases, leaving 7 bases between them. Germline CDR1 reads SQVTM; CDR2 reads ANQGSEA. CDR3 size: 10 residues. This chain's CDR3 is CSVAPGEQFF. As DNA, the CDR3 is TGCAGCGTTGCACCGGGTGAGCAGTTCTTC.

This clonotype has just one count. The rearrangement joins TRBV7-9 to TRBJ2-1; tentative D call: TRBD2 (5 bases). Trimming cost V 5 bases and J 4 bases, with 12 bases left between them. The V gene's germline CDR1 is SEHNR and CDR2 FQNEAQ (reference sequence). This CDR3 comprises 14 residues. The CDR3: CASSLEGAYNEQFF. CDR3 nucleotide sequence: TGTGCCAGCAGCCTCGAGGGTGCTTACAATGAGCAGTTCTTC.

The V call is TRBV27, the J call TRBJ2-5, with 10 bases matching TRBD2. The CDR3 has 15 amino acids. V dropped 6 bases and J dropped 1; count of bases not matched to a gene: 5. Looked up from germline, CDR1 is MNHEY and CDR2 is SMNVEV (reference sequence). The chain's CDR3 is CASRDLAGAQETQYF. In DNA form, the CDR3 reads TGTGCCAGCAGGGATCTAGCGGGGGCCCAAGAGACCCAGTACTTC.

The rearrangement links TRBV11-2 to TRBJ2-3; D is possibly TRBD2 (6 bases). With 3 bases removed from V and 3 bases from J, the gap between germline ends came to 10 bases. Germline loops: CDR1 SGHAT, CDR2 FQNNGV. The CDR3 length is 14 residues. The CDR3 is CASSLRLGTDTQYF. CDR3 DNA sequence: TGTGCCAGCAGCTTGCGACTAGGTACAGATACGCAGTATTTT.

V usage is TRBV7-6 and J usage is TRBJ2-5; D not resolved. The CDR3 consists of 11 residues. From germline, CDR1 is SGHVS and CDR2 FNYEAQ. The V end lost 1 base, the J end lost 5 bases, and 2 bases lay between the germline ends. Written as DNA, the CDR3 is TGTGCCAGCAGCTTAGATGAGACCCAGTACTTC. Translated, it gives CASSLDETQYF.

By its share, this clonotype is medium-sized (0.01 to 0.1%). CDR3 DNA sequence: TGTGCCAGCAGCAAACGTACAGGGGGCGCAGATACGCAGTATTTT. It translates to CASSKRTGGADTQYF. This chain joins TRBV11-2 and TRBJ2-3; 9 nucleotides match TRBD1. The V segment lost 5 bases and the J segment 4 bases; nucleotides outside the gene matches: 7. The CDR3 has 15 amino acids. Germline CDR1 and CDR2: SGHAT and FQNNGV.

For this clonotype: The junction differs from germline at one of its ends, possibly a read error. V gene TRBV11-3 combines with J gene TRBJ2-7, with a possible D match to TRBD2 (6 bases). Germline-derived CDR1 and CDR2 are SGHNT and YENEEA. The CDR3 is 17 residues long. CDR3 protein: CASSQDSWREMSYEQYF. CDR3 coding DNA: TGCGCCAGCAGCCAAGATAGCTGGAGGGAAATGTCCTACGAGCAGTACTTC.

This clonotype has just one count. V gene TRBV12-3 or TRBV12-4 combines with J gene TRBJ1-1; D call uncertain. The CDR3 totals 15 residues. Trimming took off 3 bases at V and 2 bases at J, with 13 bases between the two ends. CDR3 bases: TGTGCCAGCAGTTTGGGGATAGGGCTTAACACTGAAGCTTTCTTT. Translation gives CASSLGIGLNTEAFF.

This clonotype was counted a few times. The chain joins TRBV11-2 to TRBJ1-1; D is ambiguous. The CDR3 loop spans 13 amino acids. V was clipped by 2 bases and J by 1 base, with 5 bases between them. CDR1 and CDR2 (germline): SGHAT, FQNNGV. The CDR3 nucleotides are TGTGCCAGCAGCTTAAGCGGGAACACTGAAGCTTTCTTT. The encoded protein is CASSLSGNTEAFF.

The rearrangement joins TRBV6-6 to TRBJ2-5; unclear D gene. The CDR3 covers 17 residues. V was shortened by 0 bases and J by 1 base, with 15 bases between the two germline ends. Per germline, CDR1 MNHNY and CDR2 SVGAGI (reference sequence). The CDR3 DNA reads TGTGCCAGCAGTTACTCGAAGCAGATCGCTCCCCAAGAGACCCAGTACTTC. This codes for CASSYSKQIAPQETQYF.

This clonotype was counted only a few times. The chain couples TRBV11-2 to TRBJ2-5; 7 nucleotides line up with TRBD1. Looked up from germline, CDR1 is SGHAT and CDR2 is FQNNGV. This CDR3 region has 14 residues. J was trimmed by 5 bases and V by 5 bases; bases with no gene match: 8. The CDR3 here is CASSNRQGGETQYF. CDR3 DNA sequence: TGTGCCAGCAGCAACAGACAGGGTGGTGAGACCCAGTACTTC. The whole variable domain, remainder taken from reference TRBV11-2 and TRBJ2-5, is EAGVAQSPRYKIIEKRQSVAFWCNPISGHATLYWYQQILGQGPKLLIQFQNNGVVDDSQLPKDRFSAERLKGVDSTLKIQPAKLEDSAVYLCASSNRQGGETQYFGPGTRLLVL.

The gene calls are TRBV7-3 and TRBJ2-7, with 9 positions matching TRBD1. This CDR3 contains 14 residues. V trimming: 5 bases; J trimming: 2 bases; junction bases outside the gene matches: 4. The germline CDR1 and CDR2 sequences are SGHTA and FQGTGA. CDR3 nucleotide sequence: TGTGCCAGCAGCCCCGGGACAGGGACCTACGAGCAGTACTTC. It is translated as CASSPGTGTYEQYF.